A single T cell receptor (beta chain) is shown here with its context. Its antigen is currently unknown. This entry comes from a study of T cell repertoires in cytomegalovirus infection. Findings and caveats of the study: It was HLA-C-restricted CMV-specific TCR beta clonotypes that dominated the response ex vivo.

CDR1 is MNHEY, CDR2 SVGEGT, per germline. Trimming at V came to 3 bases and at J to 4 bases, leaving 11 bases not matched to a gene. This CDR3 spans 16 amino acids. From the reads, TCRdb called clonotypes with MiXCR, one entry per CDR3 protein. The sample lists some 590,000 distinct CDR3 sequences, over 35% seen once, with 48% in the top ten. The receptor's source is a human donor in good health (CMV status not recorded). Some clones in this sample may be carry-over from other donors' samples. J is TRBJ2-7 and V is TRBV6-2 or TRBV6-3; 8 bases match TRBD1. Specimen: cultured PBMCs, collected from culture after CMV antigen stimulation. The CDR3 region is CASSYYQATGVYEQYF. DNA for the CDR3: TGTGCCAGCAGTTATTACCAAGCGACAGGGGTTTACGAGCAGTACTTC.